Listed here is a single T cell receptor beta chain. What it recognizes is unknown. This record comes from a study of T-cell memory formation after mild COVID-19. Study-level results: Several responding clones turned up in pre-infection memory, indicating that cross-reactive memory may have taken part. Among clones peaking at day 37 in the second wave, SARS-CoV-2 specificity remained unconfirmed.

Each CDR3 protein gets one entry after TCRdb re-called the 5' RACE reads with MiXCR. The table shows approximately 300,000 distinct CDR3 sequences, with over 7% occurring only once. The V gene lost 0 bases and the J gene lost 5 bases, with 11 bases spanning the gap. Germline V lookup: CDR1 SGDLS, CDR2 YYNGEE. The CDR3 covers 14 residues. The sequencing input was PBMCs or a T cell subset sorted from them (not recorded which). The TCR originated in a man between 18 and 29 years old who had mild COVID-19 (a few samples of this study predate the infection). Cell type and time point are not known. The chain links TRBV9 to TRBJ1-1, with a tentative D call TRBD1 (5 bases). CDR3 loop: CASSVGAGPTEAFF. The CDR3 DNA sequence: TGTGCCAGCAGCGTAGGGGCAGGGCCGACTGAAGCTTTCTTT.